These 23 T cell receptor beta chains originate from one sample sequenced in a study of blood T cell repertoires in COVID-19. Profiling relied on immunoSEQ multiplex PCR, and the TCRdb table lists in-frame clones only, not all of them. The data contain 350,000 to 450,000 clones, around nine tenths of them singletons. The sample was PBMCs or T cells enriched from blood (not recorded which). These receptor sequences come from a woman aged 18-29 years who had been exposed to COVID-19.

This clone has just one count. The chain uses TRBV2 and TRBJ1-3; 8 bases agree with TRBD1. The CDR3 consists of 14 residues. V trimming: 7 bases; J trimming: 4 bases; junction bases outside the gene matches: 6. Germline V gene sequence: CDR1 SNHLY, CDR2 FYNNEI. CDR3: CASNPTGGGNTIYF. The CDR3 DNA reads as TGTGCCAGCAATCCAACAGGGGGAGGAAACACCATATATTTT.

CDR3 in DNA: TGTGCCAGCAGCTTGGCAGGGGACACTGAAGCTTTCTTT. Translation gives CASSLAGDTEAFF. The chain combines TRBV5-5 with TRBJ1-1; TRBD1 is a possible D gene (6 bases). The V and J ends lost 0 bases and 3 bases respectively, with 6 bases between them. This CDR3 region has 13 residues. The germline CDR1 and CDR2 sequences are SGHKS and YYEKEE (reference sequence).

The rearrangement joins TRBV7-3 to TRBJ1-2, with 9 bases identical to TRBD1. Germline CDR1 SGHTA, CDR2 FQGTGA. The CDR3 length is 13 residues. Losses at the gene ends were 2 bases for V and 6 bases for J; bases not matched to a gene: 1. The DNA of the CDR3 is TGTGCCAGCAGCTTAGGGACAGGGAATGGCTACACCTTC. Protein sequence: CASSLGTGNGYTF.

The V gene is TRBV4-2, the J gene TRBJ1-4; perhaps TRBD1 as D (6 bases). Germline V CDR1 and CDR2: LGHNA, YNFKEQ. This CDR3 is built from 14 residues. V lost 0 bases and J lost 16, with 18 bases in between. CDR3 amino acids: CASSQENTGNNPFF. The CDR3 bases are TGTGCCAGCAGCCAAGAAAACACAGGGAATAACCCGTTTTTT.

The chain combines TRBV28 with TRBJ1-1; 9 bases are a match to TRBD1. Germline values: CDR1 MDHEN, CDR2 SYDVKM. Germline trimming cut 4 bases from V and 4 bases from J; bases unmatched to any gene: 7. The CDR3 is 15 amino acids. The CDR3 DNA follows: TGTGCCAGCAGTTGGGACAGGGCGTTGGCCACTGAAGCTTTCTTT. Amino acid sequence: CASSWDRALATEAFF.

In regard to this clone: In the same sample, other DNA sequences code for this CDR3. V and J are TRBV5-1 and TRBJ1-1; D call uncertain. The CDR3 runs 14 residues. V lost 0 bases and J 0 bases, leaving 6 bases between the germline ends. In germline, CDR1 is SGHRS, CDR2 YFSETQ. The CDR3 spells CASSLGDMNTEAFF. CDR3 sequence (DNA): TGCGCCAGCAGCTTGGGTGACATGAACACTGAAGCTTTCTTT.

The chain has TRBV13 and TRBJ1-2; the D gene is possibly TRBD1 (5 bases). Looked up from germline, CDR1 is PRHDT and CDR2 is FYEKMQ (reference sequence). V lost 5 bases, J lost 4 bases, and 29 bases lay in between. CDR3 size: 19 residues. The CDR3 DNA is TGTGCCAGCAGCCTCGGAGGTGGGGGGGAAGACTACCTGGGCTATGGCTACACCTTC. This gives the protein CASSLGGGGEDYLGYGYTF. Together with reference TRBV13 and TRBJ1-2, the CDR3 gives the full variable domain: AAGVIQSPRHLIKEKRETATLKCYPIPRHDTVYWYQQGPGQDPQFLISFYEKMQSDKGSIPDRFSAQQFSDYHSELNMSSLELGDSALYFCASSLGGGGEDYLGYGYTFGSGTRLTVV.

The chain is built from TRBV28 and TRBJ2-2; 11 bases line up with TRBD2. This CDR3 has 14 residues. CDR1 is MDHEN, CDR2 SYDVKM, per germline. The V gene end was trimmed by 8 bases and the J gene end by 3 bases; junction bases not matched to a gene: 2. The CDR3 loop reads CASLAGGYTGELFF. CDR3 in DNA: TGTGCCAGCCTAGCGGGGGGATACACCGGGGAGCTGTTTTTT.

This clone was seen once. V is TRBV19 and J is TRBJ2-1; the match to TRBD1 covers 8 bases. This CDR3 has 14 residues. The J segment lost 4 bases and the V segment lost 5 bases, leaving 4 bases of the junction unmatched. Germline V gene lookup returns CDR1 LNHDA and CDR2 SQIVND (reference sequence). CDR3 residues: CASSGQGLYNEQFF. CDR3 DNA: TGTGCCAGTAGTGGACAGGGACTGTACAATGAGCAGTTCTTC.

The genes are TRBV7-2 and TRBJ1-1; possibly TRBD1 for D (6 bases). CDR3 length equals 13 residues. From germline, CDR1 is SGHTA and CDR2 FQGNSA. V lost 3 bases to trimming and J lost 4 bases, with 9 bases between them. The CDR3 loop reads CASSFQGSTEAFF. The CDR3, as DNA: TGTGCCAGCAGCTTTCAGGGGAGCACTGAAGCTTTCTTT.

CDR3 DNA: TGTGCCACCGGACAGGGGGAAACAGATACGCAGTATTTT. It specifies CATGQGETDTQYF. The rearrangement joins TRBV10-3 to TRBJ2-3; TRBD1 matches 10 bases. The length of the CDR3 is 13 residues. The germline CDR1 and CDR2 sequences are ENHRY and SYGVKD. Trimming removed 10 bases from V and 3 bases from J; junction bases left unmatched: 4.

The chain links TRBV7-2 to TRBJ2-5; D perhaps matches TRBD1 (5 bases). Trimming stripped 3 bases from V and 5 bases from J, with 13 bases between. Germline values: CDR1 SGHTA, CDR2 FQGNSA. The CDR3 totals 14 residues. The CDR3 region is CASSLGPRTETQYF. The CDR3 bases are TGTGCCAGCAGCTTGGGGCCCAGGACGGAGACCCAGTACTTC.

CDR3 region: CAISESFLYEQYF. DNA for the CDR3: TGTGCCATCAGTGAGTCTTTCTTATACGAGCAGTACTTC. The gene calls are TRBV10-3 and TRBJ2-7; no reliable D call. Germline assignment: CDR1 ENHRY and CDR2 SYGVKD. The V and J ends lost 0 bases and 4 bases respectively, with 7 bases between them. The CDR3 is 13 amino acids.

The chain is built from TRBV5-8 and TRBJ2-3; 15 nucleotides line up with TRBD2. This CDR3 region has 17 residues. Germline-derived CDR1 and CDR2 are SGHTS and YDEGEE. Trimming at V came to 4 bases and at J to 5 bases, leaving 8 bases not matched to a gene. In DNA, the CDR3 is TGTGCCAGCAGCAATATCCGGACTAGCGGGGGGGGAGATACGCAGTATTTT. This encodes CASSNIRTSGGGDTQYF. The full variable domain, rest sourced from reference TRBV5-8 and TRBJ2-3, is EAGVTQSPTHLIKTRGQQATLRCSPISGHTSVYWYQQALGLGLQFLLWYDEGEERNRGNFPPRFSGRQFPNYSSELNVNALELEDSALYLCASSNIRTSGGGDTQYFGPGTRLTVL.

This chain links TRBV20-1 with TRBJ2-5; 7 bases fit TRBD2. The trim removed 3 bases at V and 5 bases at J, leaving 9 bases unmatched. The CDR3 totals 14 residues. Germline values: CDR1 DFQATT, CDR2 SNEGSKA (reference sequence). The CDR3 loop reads CSASFGLGGETQYF. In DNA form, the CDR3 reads TGCAGTGCTAGTTTTGGGTTGGGGGGGGAGACCCAGTACTTC.

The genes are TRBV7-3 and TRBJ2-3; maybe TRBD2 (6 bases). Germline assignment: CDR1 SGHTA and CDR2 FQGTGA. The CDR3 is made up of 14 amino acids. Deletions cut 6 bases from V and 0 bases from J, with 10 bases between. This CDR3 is CASRAGRSTDTQYF. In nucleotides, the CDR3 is TGTGCCAGCAGGGCGGGGCGCAGCACAGATACGCAGTATTTT.

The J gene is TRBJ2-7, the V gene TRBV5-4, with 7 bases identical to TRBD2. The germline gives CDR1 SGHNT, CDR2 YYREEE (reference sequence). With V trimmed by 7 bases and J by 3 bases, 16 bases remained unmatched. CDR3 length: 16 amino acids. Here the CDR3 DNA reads TGTGCCAGCCGAGATAGAGTGGAGGGAGGGTACTACGAGCAGTACTTC. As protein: CASRDRVEGGYYEQYF.

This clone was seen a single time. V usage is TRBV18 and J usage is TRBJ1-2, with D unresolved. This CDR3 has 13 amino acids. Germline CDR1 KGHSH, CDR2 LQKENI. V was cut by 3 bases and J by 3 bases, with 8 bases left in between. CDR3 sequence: CASSPPVDYGYTF. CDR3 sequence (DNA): TGTGCCAGCTCACCGCCAGTGGACTATGGCTACACCTTC.

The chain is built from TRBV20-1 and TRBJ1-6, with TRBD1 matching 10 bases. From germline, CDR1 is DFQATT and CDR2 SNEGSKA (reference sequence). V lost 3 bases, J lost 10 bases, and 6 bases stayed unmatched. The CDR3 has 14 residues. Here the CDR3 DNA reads TGCAGTGCTAGTCCGGGACAGGGGTACTCACCCCTCCACTTT. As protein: CSASPGQGYSPLHF.

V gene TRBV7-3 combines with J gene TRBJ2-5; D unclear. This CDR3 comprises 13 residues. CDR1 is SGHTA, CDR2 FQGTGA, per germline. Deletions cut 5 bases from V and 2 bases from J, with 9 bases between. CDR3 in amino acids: CASSVEPQETQYF. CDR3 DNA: TGTGCCAGCAGCGTCGAGCCACAAGAGACCCAGTACTTC.

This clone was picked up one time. The CDR3 DNA sequence: TGTGCCAGCAAGGGACAGGGACTAATCAATCAGCCCCAGCATTTT. Its protein is CASKGQGLINQPQHF. J is TRBJ1-5 and V is TRBV2; 9 bases map to TRBD1. V trimming: 7 bases; J trimming: 3 bases; junction bases outside the gene matches: 7. The germline V gene has CDR1 SNHLY and CDR2 FYNNEI. The CDR3 is made up of 15 amino acids.

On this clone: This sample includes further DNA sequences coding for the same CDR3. CDR3 sequence: CASSQGTSGTYEQYF. In nucleotides, the CDR3 is TGCGCCAGCAGCCAGGGGACTAGCGGGACTTACGAGCAGTACTTC. The chain carries TRBV4-1 and TRBJ2-7; 13 positions match TRBD2. The germline gives CDR1 MGHRA, CDR2 YSYEKL. CDR3 length: 15 amino acids. V shed 3 bases and J 4 bases; nucleotides not matched to a gene: 3.

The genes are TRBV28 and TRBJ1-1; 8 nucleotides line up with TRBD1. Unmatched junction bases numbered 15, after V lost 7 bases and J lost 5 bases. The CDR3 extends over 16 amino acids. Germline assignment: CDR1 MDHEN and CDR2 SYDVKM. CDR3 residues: CASTTLTDREYTEAFF. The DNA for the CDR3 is TGTGCCAGCACGACCCTCACGGACAGGGAATATACTGAAGCTTTCTTT.